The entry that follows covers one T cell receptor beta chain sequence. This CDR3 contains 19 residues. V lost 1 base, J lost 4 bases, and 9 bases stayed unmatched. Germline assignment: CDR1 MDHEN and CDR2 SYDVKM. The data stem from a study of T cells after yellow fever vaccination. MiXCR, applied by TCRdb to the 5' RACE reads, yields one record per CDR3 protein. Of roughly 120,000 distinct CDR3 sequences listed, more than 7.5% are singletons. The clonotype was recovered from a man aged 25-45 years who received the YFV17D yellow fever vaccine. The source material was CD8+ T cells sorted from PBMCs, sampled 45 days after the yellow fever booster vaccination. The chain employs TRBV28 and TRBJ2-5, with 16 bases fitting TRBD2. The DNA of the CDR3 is TGTGCCAGCAGTTTATCGGGACTAGCGGGAGGGCCATTGGGAGAGACCCAGTACTTC. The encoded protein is CASSLSGLAGGPLGETQYF.